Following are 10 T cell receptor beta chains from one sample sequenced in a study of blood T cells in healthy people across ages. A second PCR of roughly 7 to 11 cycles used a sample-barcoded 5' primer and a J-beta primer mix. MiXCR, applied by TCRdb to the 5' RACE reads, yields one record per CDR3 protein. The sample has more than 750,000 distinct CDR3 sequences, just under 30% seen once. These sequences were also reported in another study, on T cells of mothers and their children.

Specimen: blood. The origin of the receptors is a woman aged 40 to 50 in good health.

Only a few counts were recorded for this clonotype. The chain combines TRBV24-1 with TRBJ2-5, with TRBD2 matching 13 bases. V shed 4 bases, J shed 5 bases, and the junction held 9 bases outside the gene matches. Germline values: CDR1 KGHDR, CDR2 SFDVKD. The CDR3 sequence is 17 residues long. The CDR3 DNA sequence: TGTGCCACCAGTGACCCGGGACTAGCGGGGCCTCCGGAGACCCAGTACTTC. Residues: CATSDPGLAGPPETQYF.

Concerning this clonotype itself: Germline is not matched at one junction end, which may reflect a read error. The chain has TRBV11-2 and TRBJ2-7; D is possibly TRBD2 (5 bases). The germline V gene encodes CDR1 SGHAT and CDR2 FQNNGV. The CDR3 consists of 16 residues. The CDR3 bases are TGTGCCAACAGCTTAACGTCTTTAGGGAGCTCCTACGAGCAGTACTTC. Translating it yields CANSLTSLGSSYEQYF.

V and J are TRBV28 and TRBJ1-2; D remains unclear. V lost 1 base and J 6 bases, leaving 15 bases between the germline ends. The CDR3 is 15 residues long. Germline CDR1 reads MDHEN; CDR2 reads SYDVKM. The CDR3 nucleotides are TGTGCCAGCAGTTTATCGGACTCTCAACTGGATGGCTACACCTTC. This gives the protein CASSLSDSQLDGYTF.

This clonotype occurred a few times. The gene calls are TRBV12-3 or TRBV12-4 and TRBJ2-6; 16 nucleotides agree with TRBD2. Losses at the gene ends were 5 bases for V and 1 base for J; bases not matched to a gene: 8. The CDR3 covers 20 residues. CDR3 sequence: CASSPPGLAGGPSGANVLTF. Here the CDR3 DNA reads TGTGCCAGCAGTCCCCCGGGACTAGCGGGGGGGCCATCTGGGGCCAACGTCCTGACTTTC.

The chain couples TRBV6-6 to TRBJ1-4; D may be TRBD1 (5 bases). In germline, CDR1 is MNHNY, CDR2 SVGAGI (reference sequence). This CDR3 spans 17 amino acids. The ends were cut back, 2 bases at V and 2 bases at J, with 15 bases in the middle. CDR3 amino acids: CASSYPTTGSTNEKLFF. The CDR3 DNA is TGTGCCAGCAGTTACCCCACAACAGGATCCACTAATGAAAAACTGTTTTTT.

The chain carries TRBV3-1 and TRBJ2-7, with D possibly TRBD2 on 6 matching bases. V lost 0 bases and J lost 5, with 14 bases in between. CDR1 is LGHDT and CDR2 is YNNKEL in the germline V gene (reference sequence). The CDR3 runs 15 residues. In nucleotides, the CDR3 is TGTGCCAGCAGCCAAGATTGGGGAGGTCGCGACGAGCAGTACTTC. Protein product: CASSQDWGGRDEQYF.

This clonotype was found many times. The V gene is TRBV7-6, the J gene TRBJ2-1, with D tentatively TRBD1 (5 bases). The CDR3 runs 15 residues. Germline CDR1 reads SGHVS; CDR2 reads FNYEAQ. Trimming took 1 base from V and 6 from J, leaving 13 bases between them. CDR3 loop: CASSLDGRVVNEQFF. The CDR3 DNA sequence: TGTGCCAGCAGCTTAGATGGCAGGGTCGTCAATGAGCAGTTCTTC.

Here the CDR3 DNA reads TGTGCCAGCAGCTTAACTGGCCAGGGACTAGCGGCCGCCGGGGAGCTGTTTTTT. It translates to CASSLTGQGLAAAGELFF. The chain links TRBV7-3 to TRBJ2-2; 11 nucleotides line up with TRBD2. The CDR3 sequence is 18 residues long. J lost 6 bases, V lost 0 bases, and 9 bases had no gene match. Looked up from germline, CDR1 is SGHTA and CDR2 is FQGTGA.

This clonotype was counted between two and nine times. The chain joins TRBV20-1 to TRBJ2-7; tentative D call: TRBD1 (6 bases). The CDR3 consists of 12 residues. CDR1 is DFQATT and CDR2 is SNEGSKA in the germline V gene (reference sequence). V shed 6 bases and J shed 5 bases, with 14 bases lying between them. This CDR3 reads CSAPTQGNEQYF. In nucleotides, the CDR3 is TGCAGTGCCCCAACCCAGGGGAACGAGCAGTACTTC.

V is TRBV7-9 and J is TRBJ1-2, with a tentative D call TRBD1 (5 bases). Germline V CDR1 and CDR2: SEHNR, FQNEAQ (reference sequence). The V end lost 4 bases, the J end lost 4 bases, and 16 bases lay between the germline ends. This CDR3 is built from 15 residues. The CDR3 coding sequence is TGTGCCAGCAGCTCCGGGCCCAGGACAACCTATGGCTACACCTTC. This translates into CASSSGPRTTYGYTF.